This TCR beta chain comes out of a study of spatial heterogeneity in lung cancer. Overall study: Untreated early-stage non-small cell lung cancer patients, roughly 75 in total, were the donors.

A unique molecular identifier was carried by every single TCR cDNA molecule. One entry per CDR3 protein, called by TCRdb with MiXCR from the 5' RACE reads. The sample has approximately 56,000 distinct CDR3 sequences, roughly 7.4% seen once. Time point denoted: blood at routine non-recurrence follow-up after resection. Without sorting, whole RNA was sequenced from tumor, nontumor lung or frozen PBMC. In this sample, this clonotype turned up many times. This receptor was obtained from a female donor with early-stage non-small cell lung cancer. The specimen was PBMCs, collected at follow-up.

The CDR3 DNA follows: TGCAGTGCTAGATCGGCGGGGAACACTGAAGCTTTCTTT. It encodes CSARSAGNTEAFF. The chain joins TRBV20-1 to TRBJ1-1, with no clear D. The V end lost 2 bases, the J end lost 1 base, and 8 bases lay between the germline ends. The CDR3 extends over 13 amino acids. Looked up from germline, CDR1 is DFQATT and CDR2 is SNEGSKA (reference sequence).